A selection of T cell receptor beta chains follows, all from one sample in a study of CD4 T cells in relation to SARS-CoV-2 and coronaviruses. The antigens these receptors bind are not known. The protocol was immunoSEQ multiplex PCR, while the TCRdb copy is restricted to in-frame clones and leaves out a portion. The profile shows about 38,000 clones, about three quarters of them singletons. Material for sequencing was memory CD4+ T cells from PBMCs, cultured in vitro. The receptors here all came from an adult with COVID-19. The CDR3 runs from the conserved cysteine through the conserved F or W. D genes are given only for firm matches. Some rows have no size entry. The others give once, few or many, or a class for an expanded clone.

size,D,V,J,CDR3,DNA
few,TRBD2,TRBV30,TRBJ2-3,CAWSRGGNTDTQYF,TGTGCCTGGAGTCGGGGGGGAAACACAGATACGCAGTATTTT
NA,TRBD1,TRBV19,TRBJ1-5,CASSMSTGNNQPQHF,TGTGCCAGTAGTATGTCGACAGGGAATAATCAGCCCCAGCATTTT
once,TRBD1,TRBV7-3,TRBJ2-7,CASSPGQGAREQYF,TGTGCCAGCAGCCCGGGACAGGGGGCCCGGGAGCAGTACTTC
NA,NA,TRBV27,TRBJ2-5,CASRRPGSNKETQYF,TGTGCCAGCAGGCGCCCCGGGAGCAATAAAGAGACCCAGTACTTC
NA,NA,TRBV6-5,TRBJ2-7,CASVRYYEQYF,TGTGCCAGTGTACGATACTACGAGCAGTACTTC
NA,TRBD1,TRBV6-5,TRBJ1-5,CASSPGQRVNQPQHF,TGTGCCAGCAGCCCGGGACAGCGGGTCAATCAGCCCCAGCATTTT
once,NA,TRBV6-2/TRBV6-3,TRBJ1-2,CASSRDNANYGYTF,TGTGCCAGCAGCCGGGACAATGCTAACTATGGCTACACCTTC
NA,TRBD1,TRBV28,TRBJ1-2,CASTTIRDRGHHGYTF,TGTGCCAGCACCACGATTAGGGACAGGGGTCACCATGGCTACACCTTC
NA,NA,TRBV27,TRBJ1-5,CASSSGKLSNQPQHF,TGTGCCAGCAGCTCAGGGAAGTTGAGCAATCAGCCCCAGCATTTT
NA,TRBD1,TRBV19,TRBJ1-5,CASRQTGLFSNQPQHF,TGTGCCAGTAGACAGACAGGGCTGTTTAGCAATCAGCCCCAGCATTTT
few,NA,TRBV19,TRBJ1-4,CASSMSPGTEKLFF,TGTGCCAGTAGTATGAGCCCCGGCACGGAAAAACTGTTTTTT
NA,TRBD1,TRBV30,TRBJ2-1,CAWGDRVFNEQFF,TGTGCCTGGGGGGACAGGGTCTTCAATGAGCAGTTCTTC
NA,TRBD2,TRBV24-1,TRBJ2-2,CATSDYGLAVNTGELFF,TGTGCCACCAGTGATTACGGACTAGCGGTGAACACCGGGGAGCTGTTTTTT
NA,NA,TRBV2,TRBJ2-5,CASTQGEETQYF,TGTGCCAGCACCCAGGGTGAAGAGACCCAGTACTTC
NA,NA,TRBV7-9,TRBJ1-6,CASSLREGSPLHF,TGTGCCAGCAGCTTAAGAGAGGGATCACCCCTCCACTTT
once,TRBD1,TRBV2,TRBJ1-5,CASSEGRGTGQPQHF,TGTGCCAGCAGTGAAGGCAGGGGGACCGGGCAGCCCCAGCATTTT
NA,NA,TRBV27,TRBJ2-7,CASSRGLTGSYEQYF,TGTGCCAGCAGCAGAGGACTTACAGGGTCCTACGAGCAGTACTTC
NA,NA,TRBV7-3,TRBJ1-6,CASGYNSPLHF,TGTGCCAGCGGATATAATTCACCCCTCCACTTT
NA,TRBD2,TRBV28,TRBJ2-7,CASSSWGGRTNAYEQYF,TGTGCCAGCAGTAGTTGGGGGGGACGCACCAATGCCTACGAGCAGTACTTC
NA,NA,TRBV3-1/TRBV3-2,TRBJ2-3,CASSLTSGRHTDTQYF,TGTGCCAGCAGCCTCACGAGCGGCAGACACACAGATACGCAGTATTTT
NA,TRBD2,TRBV6-5,TRBJ2-1,CASRRTSGTNNEQFF,TGTGCCAGCAGGAGGACTAGCGGGACCAACAATGAGCAGTTCTTC
NA,NA,TRBV4-3,TRBJ2-3,CASSQGFGGGLTDTQYF,TGCGCCAGCAGCCAGGGGTTCGGAGGGGGATTGACAGATACGCAGTATTTT
NA,TRBD2,TRBV18,TRBJ2-1,CASSPPPSSGSTDEQFF,TGTGCCAGCTCACCACCACCATCTAGCGGGAGTACCGATGAGCAGTTCTTC
NA,NA,TRBV14,TRBJ1-5,CASSLARKRNQPQHF,TGTGCCAGCAGCCTAGCAAGGAAACGCAATCAGCCCCAGCATTTT
few,TRBD2,TRBV2,TRBJ2-3,CASRSSSGVTDTQYF,TGTGCCAGCAGAAGCTCCAGCGGGGTCACAGATACGCAGTATTTT
NA,NA,TRBV28,TRBJ1-3,CAIQGGRGNTIYF,TGTGCCATCCAAGGGGGGCGCGGAAACACCATATATTTT
NA,NA,TRBV10-3,TRBJ2-7,CAISESQGVEQYF,TGTGCCATCAGTGAGTCTCAGGGCGTGGAGCAGTACTTC
few,NA,TRBV19,TRBJ1-2,CASSTNNYGYTF,TGTGCCAGTAGTACAAATAACTATGGCTACACCTTC
NA,NA,TRBV3-1/TRBV3-2,TRBJ1-6,CASSRFAFPQGQGSPLHF,TGTGCCAGCAGCCGATTCGCTTTCCCCCAGGGTCAAGGCTCACCCCTCCACTTT
NA,NA,TRBV6-2/TRBV6-3,TRBJ2-1,CASSSKILSYPNEQFF,TGTGCCAGCAGTTCCAAGATCTTATCTTATCCCAATGAGCAGTTCTTC
few,NA,TRBV30,TRBJ1-1,CAWMRDSTEAFF,TGTGCCTGGATGCGAGACAGCACTGAAGCTTTCTTT
NA,NA,TRBV6-4,TRBJ2-5,CASSDSRGPCEETQYF,TGTGCCAGCAGTGACTCGAGGGGCCCCTGTGAAGAGACCCAGTACTTC
NA,TRBD1,TRBV15,TRBJ1-5,CATSTDRAPNQPQHF,TGTGCCACCAGCACCGACAGGGCCCCGAATCAGCCCCAGCATTTT
NA,NA,TRBV3-1/TRBV3-2,TRBJ2-1,CASSPTGGVNEQFF,TGTGCCAGCAGCCCGACCGGCGGGGTGAATGAGCAGTTCTTC
once,NA,TRBV5-1,TRBJ2-7,CASSLQGREQYF,TGCGCCAGCAGCTTGCAGGGTCGCGAGCAGTACTTC
NA,TRBD2,TRBV5-5,TRBJ2-1,CASSSSGRVWAEQFF,TGTGCCAGCAGCTCTAGCGGGAGGGTCTGGGCTGAGCAGTTCTTC
NA,TRBD1,TRBV5-1,TRBJ2-7,CASSPPGGQGDGGVSYEQYF,TGCGCCAGCAGCCCGCCTGGGGGACAGGGAGATGGCGGTGTCTCCTACGAGCAGTACTTC
NA,NA,TRBV7-2,TRBJ2-3,CASSLVLSPDTQYF,TGTGCCAGCAGCTTAGTGCTAAGCCCAGATACGCAGTATTTT
once,NA,TRBV12-2,TRBJ2-1,CASRLAPGRYNEQFF,TGTGCAAGTCGCTTAGCGCCGGGACGCTACAATGAGCAGTTCTTC
NA,NA,TRBV11-2,TRBJ2-2,CASSLDRGTSGELFF,TGTGCCAGCAGCTTAGATCGGGGAACGAGCGGGGAGCTGTTTTTT
NA,NA,TRBV18,TRBJ1-5,CASSPRSNQPQHF,TGTGCCAGCTCACCTAGGAGCAATCAGCCCCAGCATTTT
NA,NA,TRBV10-1,TRBJ2-2,CASSEGASDTGELFF,TGCGCCAGCAGTGAGGGGGCTAGCGACACCGGGGAGCTGTTTTTT
NA,NA,TRBV3-1/TRBV3-2,TRBJ1-5,CASSPFEGQPQHF,TGTGCCAGCAGCCCTTTTGAGGGACAGCCCCAGCATTTT
few,NA,TRBV7-9,TRBJ2-3,CASSLGVKDTQYF,TGTGCCAGCAGCTTGGGGGTAAAGGATACGCAGTATTTT
NA,NA,TRBV7-7,TRBJ2-2,CASSLVSNTGELFF,TGTGCTAGCAGCTTAGTCTCGAACACCGGGGAGCTGTTTTTT
few,NA,TRBV5-1,TRBJ2-7,CASSGGSAHEQYF,TGCGCCAGCAGCGGAGGGAGCGCCCACGAGCAGTACTTC
NA,TRBD2,TRBV5-4,TRBJ2-7,CASSLGLAGSEQYF,TGTGCCAGCAGCCTGGGACTAGCGGGATCCGAGCAGTACTTC
NA,NA,TRBV6-1,TRBJ1-1,CASSDGATTEAFF,TGTGCCAGCAGTGATGGGGCGACGACTGAAGCTTTCTTT
NA,TRBD2,TRBV29-1,TRBJ2-5,CSAVPIAGVETQYF,TGCAGCGCGGTACCCATAGCGGGAGTAGAGACCCAGTACTTC
NA,NA,TRBV7-2,TRBJ2-2,CASSLYGPDLTGELFF,TGTGCCAGCAGCTTATATGGGCCAGACCTCACCGGGGAGCTGTTTTTT
NA,TRBD1,TRBV7-9,TRBJ2-3,CASSQYRGLGTDTQYF,TGTGCCAGCAGTCAATACAGGGGGCTAGGCACAGATACGCAGTATTTT
NA,NA,TRBV7-9,TRBJ2-5,CASSLVSVQETQYF,TGTGCCAGCAGCTTAGTTTCCGTCCAAGAGACCCAGTACTTC